This T cell receptor (beta chain) was profiled in a study of metastatic and nonmetastatic thyroid tumors (dated by TCRdb to the early 2020s). General notes on the study: For patients with malignant and with benign thyroid disease, the researchers compared repertoires between peripheral blood samples and tumor or nodule tissue samples.

Turning to this clone: There is no known antigen for this receptor. No base-level quality is on record; no much larger clone is a single base apart.

The CDR3, from cysteine to phenylalanine, totals 14 residues. Only the CDR3 DNA is retained, 42 bases long and in frame from the first base. V is clipped by 6 bases and J by 4 bases, and the sequence between their germline boundaries is 13 bases long. The germline V gene specifies MNHEY as CDR1 and SVGEGT as CDR2. The library was built by means of PCR. TCRdb names Illumina HiSeq 4000 as the instrument used. The TCR beta-chain CDR3 region of each patient was profiled by high-throughput sequencing. As for the original processing: Drawing on CDR3 differences between clinicopathological groups, the researchers built a classifier meant to tell apart patients with distant-metastatic papillary thyroid cancer. The Shannon index was used to measure repertoire diversity, and the Morisita-Horn index was used to measure how similar tumor and blood repertoires were. In TCRdb, the public reads were trimmed at Q25 with fastp and aligned with MiXCR, with productive beta chains retained. Here the V and J calls rest on TCRdb's processing, not on the authors' analysis. The sample table contains over 10,000 clones; only one count was recorded for approximately 26% of them. Of the sample, 50% to 60% falls within the top ten clones.

What the authors observed across the whole study: In both blood and tumor samples, TCR beta diversity was reported to be significantly higher in malignant tumors than in benign nodules.

Before undergoing thyroid surgery, none of the patients had been given any kind of treatment. Patient clinical samples collected from the early 2010s to the late 2010s were retrospectively analysed using T-cell receptor beta sequencing. The sequence was collected from a male donor with papillary thyroid cancer or a benign thyroid nodule (not recorded which). Some clones in this sample may be carry-over from other donors' samples. The sample was blood. The chain was built from TRBV6-2 or TRBV6-3 and TRBJ2-1; the D gene cannot be named for sure. The CDR3 loop reads CASSPGRGYNEQFF. The DNA sequence is as follows: TGTGCCAGCAGCCCCGGGCGCGGATACAATGAGCAGTTCTTC.